These 25 T cell receptor beta chains came from one sample sequenced in a study of technical replicates of blood from a handful of donors. The data were produced by immunoSEQ multiplex PCR, yet TCRdb's version contains in-frame clones alone and is incomplete. The table shows some 31,000 clones, with approximately 92% occurring only once. Input material: PBMCs. The receptors here all came from a human donor in good health. Some clones in this sample may be carry-over from other donors' samples.

This clone was counted only a few times. The rearrangement joins TRBV11-2 to TRBJ2-2; 7 bases line up with TRBD1. This CDR3 has 17 amino acids. Germline trimming cut 5 bases from V and 2 bases from J; bases unmatched to any gene: 11. In germline, CDR1 is SGHAT, CDR2 FQNNGV. The CDR3 DNA is TGTGCCAGCAGCCGGCGATTGGGGACAGAAAACACCGGGGAGCTGTTTTTT. It yields the protein CASSRRLGTENTGELFF. Supplemented by reference TRBV11-2 and TRBJ2-2, the full variable domain reads EAGVAQSPRYKIIEKRQSVAFWCNPISGHATLYWYQQILGQGPKLLIQFQNNGVVDDSQLPKDRFSAERLKGVDSTLKIQPAKLEDSAVYLCASSRRLGTENTGELFFGEGSRLTVL.

The V call is TRBV6-4, the J call TRBJ1-2, with D unresolved. Germline CDR1 reads MRHNA; CDR2 reads SNTAGT. This CDR3 has 13 residues. Trimming shortened V by 0 bases and J by 4 bases, and 6 bases separated the two germline ends. The CDR3 sequence is CASSDSSFYGYTF. The DNA for the CDR3 is TGTGCCAGCAGTGACTCGTCATTCTATGGCTACACCTTC.

V usage is TRBV27 and J usage is TRBJ1-3; no clear D gene. V lost 6 bases to trimming and J lost 0 bases, with 6 bases between them. This CDR3 contains 13 residues. CDR1 and CDR2 (germline): MNHEY, SMNVEV (reference sequence). The CDR3 region is CASRALSGNTIYF. Written as DNA, the CDR3 is TGTGCCAGCAGGGCCCTCTCTGGAAACACCATATATTTT.

This chain connects TRBV7-9 to TRBJ2-7; TRBD1 might be the D (5 bases). Trimming pared 5 bases from V and 1 base from J, leaving 15 bases between. This CDR3 region has 15 residues. Germline V CDR1 and CDR2: SEHNR, FQNEAQ (reference sequence). Written as DNA, the CDR3 is TGTGCCAGCAGCGCCGCGAGACAGACATCCTACGAGCAGTACTTC. Protein: CASSAARQTSYEQYF.

This chain connects TRBV6-5 to TRBJ1-4, with 10 bases fitting TRBD1. Germline values: CDR1 MNHEY, CDR2 SVGAGI. The CDR3 has 15 residues. V lost 5 bases and J lost 8; bases outside the gene matches: 8. CDR3 amino acids: CASSRWTGGTEKLFF. The CDR3 nucleotides read TGTGCCAGCAGTCGCTGGACAGGGGGAACCGAAAAACTGTTTTTT.

The chain couples TRBV4-2 to TRBJ2-7; D remains ambiguous. Trimming removed 3 bases at V and 2 bases at J, with 11 bases between. CDR3 size: 14 residues. From germline, CDR1 is LGHNA and CDR2 YNFKEQ. The CDR3 sequence: CASSQTSETYEQYF. For the CDR3, the DNA is TGTGCCAGCAGCCAGACCAGCGAGACCTACGAGCAGTACTTC.

This chain connects TRBV19 to TRBJ2-3, with TRBD2 identical over 7 bases. The V segment lost 1 base and the J segment 2 bases; nucleotides outside the gene matches: 3. Germline CDR1 is LNHDA and CDR2 is SQIVND (reference sequence). The CDR3 extends over 15 amino acids. CDR3 sequence reads: CASSIGAGYTDTQYF. The DNA for the CDR3 is TGTGCCAGTAGTATAGGAGCGGGATACACAGATACGCAGTATTTT.

This chain joins TRBV5-6 and TRBJ2-1, with 10 bases lining up with TRBD1. With V trimmed by 6 bases and J by 7 bases, 7 bases remained unmatched. The CDR3 is 14 amino acids. The V gene's germline CDR1 is SGHDT and CDR2 YYEEEE. The CDR3 reads CASTTGTGVNEQFF. CDR3 DNA: TGTGCCAGCACTACCGGGACAGGGGTAAATGAGCAGTTCTTC.

V gene TRBV30 combines with J gene TRBJ2-1; TRBD1 aligns across 10 bases. V lost 4 bases and J lost 16; bases outside the gene matches: 7. Germline CDR1 is GTSNPN and CDR2 is SVGIG (reference sequence). The CDR3 is 11 residues long. CDR3 loop: CAWIRDRGHFF. The DNA for the CDR3 is TGTGCCTGGATCCGGGACAGGGGCCATTTCTTC. Using reference TRBV30 and TRBJ2-1 for the parts outside the CDR3, the full variable domain is SQTIHQWPATLVQPVGSPLSLECTVEGTSNPNLYWYRQAAGRGLQLLFYSVGIGQISSEVPQNLSASRPQDRQFILSSKKLLLSDSGFYLCAWIRDRGHFFGPGTRLTVL.

This chain links TRBV19 with TRBJ2-1, with 10 positions matching TRBD2. CDR3 length: 15 residues. Germline V lookup: CDR1 LNHDA, CDR2 SQIVND (reference sequence). Trimming cost V 7 bases and J 3 bases; bases outside gene matches: 6. Here the CDR3 reads CASNPLAGDYNEQFF. The CDR3, as DNA: TGTGCCAGTAATCCGCTAGCGGGGGACTACAATGAGCAGTTCTTC.

V is TRBV5-1 and J is TRBJ2-1; tentatively, D is TRBD2 (6 bases). CDR1 and CDR2 from the germline V gene are SGHRS and YFSETQ. CDR3 length equals 17 residues. V lost 1 base and J 8 bases, leaving 22 bases between the germline ends. The CDR3 DNA is TGCGCCAGCAGCTTGTGGGGGGTAAGCCTTGGGTCTCATGAGCAGTTCTTC. Its translation: CASSLWGVSLGSHEQFF.

V gene TRBV7-2 combines with J gene TRBJ1-1; TRBD1 is a possible D gene (6 bases). The CDR3 totals 15 residues. Germline assignment: CDR1 SGHTA and CDR2 FQGNSA. The V gene lost 7 bases and the J gene lost 5 bases, with 20 bases spanning the gap. The CDR3 loop reads CASTGQGLSGTEAFF. The CDR3 DNA reads as TGTGCCAGCACAGGGCAGGGGTTATCGGGAACTGAAGCTTTCTTT.

This chain connects TRBV13 to TRBJ2-2; D possibly corresponds to TRBD1 (6 bases). V lost 2 bases and J lost 4, with 11 bases in between. Looked up from germline, CDR1 is PRHDT and CDR2 is FYEKMQ (reference sequence). The CDR3 has 15 residues. The CDR3 here is CASSLTGGSTGELFF. The CDR3 DNA follows: TGTGCCAGCAGCTTAACTGGGGGCAGCACCGGGGAGCTGTTTTTT.

V is TRBV5-6 and J is TRBJ2-7, with 12 bases that match TRBD2. Germline CDR1 SGHDT, CDR2 YYEEEE. The CDR3 has 18 residues. Losses at the gene ends were 3 bases for V and 0 bases for J; bases not matched to a gene: 10. CDR3 sequence (DNA): TGTGCCAGCAGCTCTCTGACTAGCGGGAGCCCAATCTCCTACGAGCAGTACTTC. Its protein is CASSSLTSGSPISYEQYF.

CDR3 sequence reads: CASSQDGGTANSPLHF. CDR3 bases: TGCGCCAGCAGCCAAGATGGCGGGACAGCTAATTCACCCCTCCACTTT. V gene TRBV5-1 combines with J gene TRBJ1-6, with 7 bases fitting TRBD1. This CDR3 contains 16 residues. Germline lookup yields CDR1 SGHRS and CDR2 YFSETQ. V lost 4 bases, J lost 6 bases, and 10 bases stayed unmatched.

The rearrangement uses TRBV9 and TRBJ1-2; weak D call: TRBD1 (5 bases). This CDR3 has 13 residues. Deletions cut 0 bases from V and 6 bases from J, with 9 bases between. Germline CDR1 is SGDLS and CDR2 is YYNGEE. The CDR3 sequence is CASSVAQGDGYTF. In nucleotides, the CDR3 is TGTGCCAGCAGCGTAGCGCAGGGTGATGGCTACACCTTC. The full variable domain, rest sourced from reference TRBV9 and TRBJ1-2, is DSGVTQTPKHLITATGQRVTLRCSPRSGDLSVYWYQQSLDQGLQFLIQYYNGEERAKGNILERFSAQQFPDLHSELNLSSLELGDSALYFCASSVAQGDGYTFGSGTRLTVV.

This rearrangement joins TRBV10-3 to TRBJ2-7; unclear D gene. The CDR3 has 13 residues. V was shortened by 8 bases and J by 0 bases, with 11 bases between the two germline ends. Germline V CDR1 and CDR2: ENHRY, SYGVKD. In DNA form, the CDR3 reads TGTGCCATCGGTAGGCCTAGCTCCTACGAGCAGTACTTC. It translates to CAIGRPSSYEQYF.

The CDR3: CASSPSTDRGGDSYEQYF. The CDR3 region has the DNA TGTGCCAGCTCACCAAGTACTGATAGGGGAGGGGATTCCTACGAGCAGTACTTC. The gene calls are TRBV18 and TRBJ2-7; 7 nucleotides align to TRBD2. The germline V gene has CDR1 KGHSH and CDR2 LQKENI. Trimming at V came to 2 bases and at J to 1 base, leaving 14 bases not matched to a gene. CDR3 length equals 18 residues.

The chain combines TRBV29-1 with TRBJ2-1, with 10 nucleotides matching TRBD1. Germline V lookup: CDR1 SQVTM, CDR2 ANQGSEA. The trim removed 4 bases at V and 5 bases at J, leaving 8 bases unmatched. This CDR3 contains 15 residues. The CDR3 sequence is CSVVGGQGNNNEQFF. The CDR3 DNA sequence: TGCAGCGTTGTAGGGGGACAGGGGAACAACAATGAGCAGTTCTTC.

The chain couples TRBV6-1 to TRBJ1-6; 8 bases fit TRBD1. V trimming: 3 bases; J trimming: 14 bases; junction bases outside the gene matches: 9. Germline V CDR1 and CDR2: MNHNS, SASEGT. The CDR3 is 14 amino acids. The DNA of the CDR3 is TGTGCCAGCAGTGACCGAGACAGGGGTACAACCCTCCACTTT. Protein: CASSDRDRGTTLHF.

This clone has a handful of counts. The chain combines TRBV4-1 with TRBJ1-6, with D perhaps matching TRBD1 (5 bases). Germline CDR1 is MGHRA and CDR2 is YSYEKL. This CDR3 comprises 14 residues. Trimming took off 1 base at V and 9 bases at J, with 10 bases between the two ends. The CDR3 protein is CASSQGDRGSPLHF. The CDR3 DNA follows: TGCGCCAGCAGCCAAGGGGATAGGGGTTCACCCCTCCACTTT.

This clone showed up just once. The chain carries TRBV15 and TRBJ2-7; D may be TRBD2 (6 bases). CDR1 LNHNV and CDR2 YYDKDF come from the germline V gene (reference sequence). This CDR3 has 21 residues. The V and J ends lost 4 bases and 3 bases respectively, with 34 bases between them. The DNA of the CDR3 is TGTGCCACCAGCAAAGGATACTCGACTCGGGTCTTCGGAGGGACGTACTACGAGCAGTACTTC. This codes for CATSKGYSTRVFGGTYYEQYF.

V and J are TRBV10-3 and TRBJ1-4; possibly TRBD1 for D (5 bases). The CDR3 sequence is 14 residues long. CDR1 is ENHRY and CDR2 is SYGVKD in the germline V gene. Trimming left V 2 bases short and J 8 bases short, with 12 bases between. The CDR3 sequence: CAISEGRAREKLFF. The CDR3 DNA reads TGTGCCATCAGTGAGGGCAGGGCCAGGGAAAAACTGTTTTTT.

This chain links TRBV9 with TRBJ1-1, with TRBD1 matching over 8 bases. The V and J ends lost 4 bases and 2 bases, in that order; junction bases with no gene match: 7. This CDR3 has 15 amino acids. The germline V gene encodes CDR1 SGDLS and CDR2 YYNGEE. The chain's CDR3 is CASSPRTGTNTEAFF. The CDR3 DNA is TGTGCCAGCAGCCCCCGGACAGGGACTAACACTGAAGCTTTCTTT.

The J gene is TRBJ2-2, the V gene TRBV5-1, with 8 bases that match TRBD1. CDR1 and CDR2 from the germline V gene are SGHRS and YFSETQ. CDR3 length equals 15 residues. V lost 4 bases, J lost 5 bases, and 7 bases stayed unmatched. The CDR3, as DNA: TGCGCCAGCAGCCCCGACAGGGGTGGGACCGGGGAGCTGTTTTTT. This codes for CASSPDRGGTGELFF.